This TCR beta chain was captured by sequencing in a study of response to subunit inactivated influenza vaccine (dated by TCRdb to the late 2010s). Regarding the complete study: Deep quantitative profiling of the T cell receptor repertoire was used in the study to follow responses to a trivalent subunit inactivated influenza vaccine.

The sample holds a few counts of this clonotype. The specificity of this receptor is unknown. Base-call qualities are not available, and no considerably larger clone is one nucleotide away. Study-level results and caveats: It was suggested by the authors that each seasonal influenza vaccination may recruit only a limited number of new T cells.

Libraries were prepared through RT-PCR. The data were produced on an Illumina HiSeq 2500. TCRdb took the public reads, trimmed them with fastp at Q25, ran MiXCR for clone calling and kept in-frame beta chains. Rows are unified per CDR3 protein, each entry keeping the most common DNA and genes. This sample lists roughly 700,000 distinct CDR3 sequences; approximately 14% were detected once. The top ten clonotypes cover 5.5% to 7% of the sample. The CDR3 covers 15 residues, taking in both the cysteine and the phenylalanine. The sequence is cut down to CDR3 DNA, 45 bases in frame from base 1. From V the trimming removes 4 bases and from J it removes 6 bases, while the gene matches leave 10 bases of the junction unaccounted for. Reading the germline V gene gives CDR1 SGDLS and CDR2 YYNGEE.

The chain joins TRBV9 to TRBJ2-1; 7 bases in the middle match TRBD1. This clonotype originated in a man between 50 and 59 years old who received an inactivated influenza vaccine. Donor details come from another sample of the same person, matched by shared clones. Sequenced here: PBMCs from blood, sampled 14 to 15 days before vaccination. The sequenced DNA is TGTGCCAGCAGCACCAGGGTTGCAGGGGGCAATGAGCAGTTCTTC. It specifies CASSTRVAGGNEQFF.